This T cell receptor beta chain came from a study of blood T cell repertoires in COVID-19. Turning to the study itself: In each case, the material was cDNA or gDNA derived from T cells, B-cell-depleted T cells, or PBMCs.

Which cohort a participant joined came from the clinical history participants gave. No more than 2 weeks before study entry, exposed participants had met a case of COVID-19. V lost 5 bases and J lost 7; bases outside the gene matches: 9. The CDR3 extends over 15 amino acids. Germline V gene data show CDR1 as SGHAT and CDR2 as FQNNGV. Authors' data handling: Amplification from reference gene primers served as the basis for estimated nucleated cell counts. Only in-frame clones appear in the TCRdb table, and some are missing; sequencing was by immunoSEQ multiplex PCR. D and trimming come from the DNA, and the V and J calls and clone size come from that table. The table lists roughly 400,000 clones, more than 85% of them singletons, with around 0.94% in the top ten.

Specimen: PBMCs or T cells enriched from blood (not recorded which). The chain joins TRBV11-2 to TRBJ1-2, with TRBD1 matching 11 bases. This receptor was obtained from a woman aged 40 to 50 who had been exposed to COVID-19. In DNA, the CDR3 is TGTGCCAGCAGCCCAACGGGACAGGGGGTTATTGGCTACACCTTC. This sequence encodes CASSPTGQGVIGYTF.